This entry is about one TCR beta chain. A count is missing, but by frequency this clonotype is medium-sized (0.01 to 0.1%). The target of this receptor is not known. CDR1 and CDR2 were assigned from the germline V gene (reference sequence) as MNHNY and SVGAGI. Spanning cysteine to phenylalanine, the CDR3 consists of 16 amino acids. The nucleotide record is missing. Library preparation used 10x single-cell sequencing. CSF cells were profiled with 10X Genomics single-cell V(D)J and 5' gene-expression libraries. An Illumina NextSeq550 was used to sequence the CSF single-cell TCR libraries. Under the source paper's analysis protocol: After V(D)J reads were mapped to the vdj-GRCh38 alts ensemble 2.0.0 reference, the Cell Ranger vdj pipeline was used to analyse the reads. Clonotypes were defined as cell barcodes sharing the same set of productive CDR3 nucleotide sequences. To link clonality with transcriptional profiles, clonotype information was incorporated into Seurat v3.0 gene-expression metadata. Any CSF cell with more than 1,800 genes, more than 7,500 UMIs or more than 10% mitochondrial reads was removed. CDR3-beta sequences were compared against VDJdb to identify TCRs with known antigen specificity. Only TCRs with complete alpha and beta chains were included in the network analysis of clone sharing, which used the R package qgraph. Once TCRdb had reprocessed the reads, it stored one entry per CDR3 protein sequence and supplied no DNA. These V and J calls originate from TCRdb's pipeline instead of the authors' own analysis. The table of this sample itemizes over a thousand distinct CDR3 sequences. 8% to 10% of the sample lies in the top ten.

All participants were free of acute infectious disease and in good physical condition. Neurodegeneration in patients was confirmed using biomarkers including neurofilament, amyloid-beta and tau. For droplet-based sequencing, live CSF cells were sorted with a live/dead marker. CSF was obtained by lumbar puncture, and immune cells were pelleted by centrifugation at 300g. Each CSF sample was checked for red blood cells, and any sample showing blood contamination was excluded. CSF cells were cryopreserved in freezing medium, frozen overnight at -80 degrees C, and subsequently stored in liquid nitrogen. Before analysis, CSF samples had been stored for less than seven months. The sample is drawn from a study of CD8 T cells in cerebrospinal fluid in Alzheimer's disease (dated by TCRdb to the early 2020s). As for the study more broadly: The study assessed CSF T cell clonal expansion with two single-cell approaches: plate-based nested PCR sequencing and droplet-based sequencing. In the droplet-based CSF analysis comparing patients with controls, there were some ten healthy controls (around 11,000 cells) and some ten patients with MCI or Alzheimer's disease (10,391 cells). CSF gene-expression analysis, which included Parkinson's disease patients, covered under 30 samples in total. Whether clonally expanded T cells were present in cerebrospinal fluid from healthy elderly individuals and from patients with neurodegenerative disease was tested. Overall study outcomes, separate from this receptor: Compared with controls, patients with MCI or Alzheimer's disease had a higher percentage of their CSF TCRs made up by the single largest clone. The EBV-specific clones were neither the most highly expanded clones nor enriched among patients. The authors warned that finding EBV-specific TCRs in CSF does not prove a causal connection between EBV and Alzheimer's disease. The overall clonality comparison included only samples with detectable clones (about 11 healthy, 5 MCI, 5 AD, 6 PD). In pooled data, a highly expanded clone (at least 3% of TCRs) occurred in 1 of 10 healthy subjects versus 4 of 6 Alzheimer's patients.

This receptor was identified in a human donor with Alzheimer's disease. The sequenced material came from cerebrospinal fluid. This chain joins TRBV6-6 to TRBJ2-2; TCRdb selects TRBD1, and the lack of DNA leaves this call unchecked. The CDR3 reads as follows: CASSPPGQGRTGELFF.